This T cell receptor (beta chain) was recorded in a study of blood T cell repertoires in COVID-19. For the study at large: From the United States, Italy and Spain came samples of acute and convalescent COVID-19.

The germline CDR1 and CDR2 sequences are MNHEY and SVGAGI. This CDR3 is built from 13 residues. V was pared by 6 bases and J by 12 bases, with 9 bases of the junction left unmatched. The assay was immunoSEQ multiplex PCR, and TCRdb's table has in-frame clones only and misses some. Counted here are some 70,000 clones, 80% to 90% occurring once; the ten biggest clones make up about 6.6%. J is TRBJ2-1 and V is TRBV6-5; 9 bases align to TRBD2. This sequence originates from a man aged 45-60 years with active COVID-19. The sequencing sample was made of peripheral blood. This CDR3 reads CASSVPTSGLQFF. The CDR3 DNA reads TGTGCCAGCAGCGTTCCTACTAGCGGGCTGCAGTTCTTC.